The rows below give T cell receptor beta chains drawn from one sample of a study of cytomegalovirus exposure and HLA in healthy donors. Clones were sequenced by immunoSEQ multiplex PCR, and TCRdb holds only the in-frame ones, with some missing. The sample lists about 130,000 clones, about 85% occurring once. The specimen was PBMCs. Source of these receptors: a boy between 10 and 17 years old in good health and CMV-seronegative. Both conserved end residues are part of each CDR3. Each record gives: D gene, J gene, V gene, clone size, CDR3 protein, CDR3 DNA. The D gene is left open where the match is weak. Not all rows give a size; the values are once, few, many and, for expanded clones, a class.

d_gene: TRBD2; j_gene: TRBJ2-5; v_gene: TRBV4-3; abundance: -; CDR3aa: CASSQSLAGALQETQYF; CDR3nt: TGCGCCAGCAGCCAATCACTAGCGGGGGCCCTCCAAGAGACCCAGTACTTC
d_gene: TRBD1; j_gene: TRBJ1-1; v_gene: TRBV6-1; abundance: few; CDR3aa: CASSTGQGGAEAFF; CDR3nt: TGTGCCAGCAGTACCGGACAGGGGGGCGCTGAAGCTTTCTTT
d_gene: -; j_gene: TRBJ1-1; v_gene: TRBV27; abundance: -; CDR3aa: CASSPSQGANTEAFF; CDR3nt: TGTGCCAGCAGTCCATCACAGGGAGCCAACACTGAAGCTTTCTTT
d_gene: -; j_gene: TRBJ2-6; v_gene: TRBV7-3; abundance: -; CDR3aa: CASSLKCGASAYCSGANVLTF; CDR3nt: TGTGCCAGCAGCTTAAAGTGCGGGGCTTCGGCATACTGTTCTGGGGCCAACGTCCTGACTTTC
d_gene: -; j_gene: TRBJ2-2; v_gene: TRBV5-6; abundance: once; CDR3aa: CASSLGQGHAGELFF; CDR3nt: TGTGCCAGCAGCTTGGGGCAGGGGCACGCCGGGGAGCTGTTTTTT
d_gene: -; j_gene: TRBJ1-6; v_gene: TRBV7-6; abundance: -; CDR3aa: CASSLVPGDSPLHF; CDR3nt: TGTGCCAGCAGCTTAGTTCCGGGGGATTCACCCCTCCACTTT
d_gene: -; j_gene: TRBJ2-7; v_gene: TRBV5-6; abundance: -; CDR3aa: CASSLDRSEQYF; CDR3nt: TGTGCCAGCAGCTTGGACAGGAGCGAGCAGTACTTC
d_gene: TRBD1; j_gene: TRBJ2-7; v_gene: TRBV4-3; abundance: -; CDR3aa: CASSQTRDSSFFKQYF; CDR3nt: TGCGCCAGCAGCCAAACCAGGGACAGCTCCTTTTTCAAGCAGTACTTC
d_gene: -; j_gene: TRBJ1-1; v_gene: TRBV6-1; abundance: -; CDR3aa: CASTSGPENTEAFF; CDR3nt: TGTGCCAGCACCTCAGGCCCGGAGAACACTGAAGCTTTCTTT
d_gene: -; j_gene: TRBJ2-3; v_gene: TRBV30; abundance: -; CDR3aa: CAWSPSRYTQYF; CDR3nt: TGTGCCTGGAGTCCCTCGCGGTATACGCAGTATTTT
d_gene: -; j_gene: TRBJ2-7; v_gene: TRBV5-1; abundance: -; CDR3aa: CASSYDITYEQYF; CDR3nt: TGCGCCAGCAGCTATGACATAACCTACGAGCAGTACTTC
d_gene: TRBD2; j_gene: TRBJ2-7; v_gene: TRBV5-4; abundance: -; CDR3aa: CASSTGLAGADYEQYF; CDR3nt: TGTGCCAGCAGCACCGGGCTAGCGGGGGCCGACTACGAGCAGTACTTC
d_gene: -; j_gene: TRBJ1-4; v_gene: TRBV18; abundance: -; CDR3aa: CASSRTTAEEKLFF; CDR3nt: TGTGCCAGCTCGCGGACTACCGCCGAGGAAAAACTGTTTTTT
d_gene: TRBD2; j_gene: TRBJ2-5; v_gene: TRBV4-2; abundance: -; CDR3aa: CASSQGSGGVQETQYF; CDR3nt: TGTGCCAGCAGCCAAGGTTCGGGGGGGGTTCAAGAGACCCAGTACTTC
d_gene: -; j_gene: TRBJ1-3; v_gene: TRBV5-6; abundance: -; CDR3aa: CASSLVSGNTIYF; CDR3nt: TGTGCCAGCAGCCTCGTATCTGGAAACACCATATATTTT
d_gene: TRBD2; j_gene: TRBJ2-2; v_gene: TRBV5-4; abundance: -; CDR3aa: CASSLDGGALTGELFF; CDR3nt: TGTGCCAGCAGCTTGGACGGGGGGGCGCTCACCGGGGAGCTGTTTTTT
d_gene: TRBD1; j_gene: TRBJ1-1; v_gene: TRBV4-3; abundance: -; CDR3aa: CASSQGTGAELMNTEAFF; CDR3nt: TGCGCCAGCAGCCAAGGGACAGGGGCCGAGCTGATGAACACTGAAGCTTTCTTT
d_gene: -; j_gene: TRBJ2-3; v_gene: TRBV9; abundance: -; CDR3aa: CASSFAGGLTDTQYF; CDR3nt: TGTGCCAGCAGCTTCGCCGGGGGACTCACAGATACGCAGTATTTT
d_gene: -; j_gene: TRBJ1-1; v_gene: TRBV7-9; abundance: -; CDR3aa: CASSFPGQGDEAFF; CDR3nt: TGTGCCAGCAGCTTCCCTGGGCAGGGTGATGAAGCTTTCTTT
d_gene: -; j_gene: TRBJ2-3; v_gene: TRBV5-1; abundance: -; CDR3aa: CASHGVLTDTQYF; CDR3nt: TGCGCCAGTCACGGAGTCCTCACAGATACGCAGTATTTT
d_gene: TRBD1; j_gene: TRBJ1-6; v_gene: TRBV5-1; abundance: few; CDR3aa: CASSLTGGNSPLHF; CDR3nt: TGCGCCAGCAGCCTTACAGGGGGCAATTCACCCCTCCACTTT
d_gene: TRBD1; j_gene: TRBJ2-7; v_gene: TRBV4-3; abundance: -; CDR3aa: CASSQDRGLNEQYF; CDR3nt: TGCGCCAGCAGCCAAGATAGGGGGCTGAACGAGCAGTACTTC
d_gene: -; j_gene: TRBJ2-1; v_gene: TRBV7-2; abundance: -; CDR3aa: CASSLDRGSYNEQFF; CDR3nt: TGTGCCAGCAGCTTAGACCGGGGGTCGTACAATGAGCAGTTCTTC
d_gene: -; j_gene: TRBJ1-1; v_gene: TRBV19; abundance: -; CDR3aa: CASSKTGNTEAFF; CDR3nt: TGTGCCAGTAGCAAAACCGGGAACACTGAAGCTTTCTTT
d_gene: -; j_gene: TRBJ1-1; v_gene: TRBV30; abundance: -; CDR3aa: CAWSVVNGNTEAFF; CDR3nt: TGTGCCTGGAGTGTAGTAAACGGGAACACTGAAGCTTTCTTT
d_gene: -; j_gene: TRBJ2-1; v_gene: TRBV30; abundance: -; CDR3aa: CAWSPQGNEQFF; CDR3nt: TGTGCCTGGAGTCCTCAGGGAAATGAGCAGTTCTTC
d_gene: -; j_gene: TRBJ1-5; v_gene: TRBV7-2; abundance: -; CDR3aa: CASSDYAGQPQHF; CDR3nt: TGTGCCAGCAGCGACTATGCGGGTCAGCCCCAGCATTTT
d_gene: -; j_gene: TRBJ2-1; v_gene: TRBV20-1; abundance: -; CDR3aa: CSAPRVNEQFF; CDR3nt: TGCAGTGCTCCTCGAGTCAATGAGCAGTTCTTC
d_gene: TRBD2; j_gene: TRBJ2-3; v_gene: TRBV27; abundance: -; CDR3aa: CASSLYQRGPGTQYF; CDR3nt: TGTGCCAGCAGTTTATATCAGCGGGGCCCGGGTACGCAGTATTTT
d_gene: -; j_gene: TRBJ2-5; v_gene: TRBV9; abundance: -; CDR3aa: CASSARYQETQYF; CDR3nt: TGTGCCAGCAGCGCTAGGTACCAAGAGACCCAGTACTTC
d_gene: -; j_gene: TRBJ2-7; v_gene: TRBV5-4; abundance: -; CDR3aa: CASSFGGASYEQYF; CDR3nt: TGTGCCAGCAGCTTTGGGGGGGCCTCCTACGAGCAGTACTTC
d_gene: TRBD1; j_gene: TRBJ2-2; v_gene: TRBV6-1; abundance: once; CDR3aa: CASSIGQGAAGELFF; CDR3nt: TGTGCCAGCAGTATTGGGCAGGGGGCCGCCGGGGAGCTGTTTTTT
d_gene: TRBD1; j_gene: TRBJ1-6; v_gene: TRBV9; abundance: -; CDR3aa: CASSVSQGVQSNSPLHF; CDR3nt: TGTGCCAGCAGCGTATCACAGGGGGTTCAAAGTAATTCACCCCTCCACTTT
d_gene: -; j_gene: TRBJ2-7; v_gene: TRBV6-5; abundance: few; CDR3aa: CASSKTRAGEQYF; CDR3nt: TGTGCCAGCAGTAAAACCAGGGCAGGGGAGCAGTACTTC
d_gene: TRBD2; j_gene: TRBJ2-5; v_gene: TRBV6-5; abundance: -; CDR3aa: CASSRLSGRSKTQYF; CDR3nt: TGTGCCAGCAGCCGCCTTAGCGGGAGGTCAAAGACCCAGTACTTC
d_gene: -; j_gene: TRBJ1-5; v_gene: TRBV27; abundance: -; CDR3aa: CASSARGVNDQPQHF; CDR3nt: TGTGCCAGCAGCGCACGGGGAGTGAATGATCAGCCCCAGCATTTT